Listed below are T cell receptor beta chains from one sample, sequenced in a study of blood T cells in healthy people across ages. TCRdb passed the 5' RACE reads through MiXCR, listing each CDR3 protein once. Among around 800,000 distinct CDR3 sequences listed, under 55% were seen once. The sample taken for sequencing was blood. The receptor set was obtained from a man aged 55-75 years in good health. CDR3s include the opening cysteine and the closing phenylalanine or tryptophan. The D gene is left open where the match is weak. Clone size, where shown, is once, few, many, or a class for clones that have expanded.

clone size	D gene	J gene	V gene	CDR3 protein	CDR3 DNA
few	-	TRBJ1-1	TRBV18	CASSPPGTLNTEAFF	TGTGCCAGCTCACCACCTGGGACATTGAACACTGAAGCTTTCTTT
-	TRBD2	TRBJ2-1	TRBV10-3	CAISVRLAGNNEQFF	TGTGCCATCAGTGTCCGGCTAGCGGGGAACAATGAGCAGTTCTTC
few	-	TRBJ2-5	TRBV20-1	CSASGTQSRRETQYF	TGCAGTGCTAGCGGGACTCAGTCCCGTCGCGAGACCCAGTACTTC
-	-	TRBJ2-5	TRBV20-1	CSAQRGPELYF	TGCAGTGCTCAGAGGGGCCCCGAGCTGTACTTC
-	-	TRBJ2-5	TRBV29-1	CSGAGIGEQYF	TGCAGCGGTGCAGGGATCGGGGAGCAGTACTTC
-	TRBD2	TRBJ2-3	TRBV12-5	CASGPSLAGAITDTQYF	TGTGCTAGTGGACCTTCTCTAGCGGGGGCTATCACAGATACGCAGTATTTT
few	-	TRBJ2-5	TRBV3-1	CASSPWDEETQYF	TGTGCCAGCAGCCCTTGGGACGAGGAGACCCAGTACTTC
-	TRBD2	TRBJ2-1	TRBV20-1	CSPYSGENYNEQFF	TGCAGTCCATATAGCGGGGAGAATTACAATGAGCAGTTCTTC
-	-	TRBJ2-2	TRBV7-2	CASSFQTGELFF	TGTGCCAGCAGCTTCCAGACCGGGGAGCTGTTTTTT
many	TRBD1	TRBJ2-1	TRBV29-1	CSVLFGTEFNEQFF	TGCAGCGTTCTGTTTGGGACAGAATTCAATGAGCAGTTCTTC
-	TRBD1	TRBJ2-7	TRBV12-3/TRBV12-4	CASRVQGSEQYF	TGTGCCAGCAGAGTACAGGGGAGCGAGCAGTACTTC
few	-	TRBJ2-7	TRBV7-2	CASSLRKQAAYEQYF	TGTGCCAGCAGCTTACGGAAACAGGCTGCCTACGAGCAGTACTTC
-	-	TRBJ2-5	TRBV10-3	CAPREGRDQETQYF	TGTGCCCCCAGGGAAGGGAGAGACCAAGAGACCCAGTACTTC
-	TRBD2	TRBJ2-5	TRBV5-1	CASSSQLAGAQETQYF	TGCGCCAGCAGCTCTCAACTAGCGGGGGCACAAGAGACCCAGTACTTC
few	-	TRBJ1-2	TRBV7-9	CASRGGWDSNYGYTF	TGTGCCAGCAGGGGAGGTTGGGATTCTAACTATGGCTACACCTTC
-	TRBD1	TRBJ2-5	TRBV11-2	CTSSLFGTGMRETQYF	TGTACCAGCAGCTTATTTGGGACAGGGATGAGAGAGACCCAGTACTTC
-	-	TRBJ1-5	TRBV4-3	CASSQDWGQVYQPQHF	TGCGCCAGCAGCCAAGATTGGGGACAAGTATATCAGCCCCAGCATTTT
many	TRBD1	TRBJ2-6	TRBV6-6	CASSTTGSGANVLTF	TGTGCCAGCAGTACGACAGGGTCTGGGGCCAACGTCCTGACTTTC
-	-	TRBJ1-1	TRBV6-2/TRBV6-3	CASSYTDSALTEAFF	TGTGCCAGCAGTTACACTGACAGTGCTCTCACTGAAGCTTTCTTT
many	-	TRBJ2-5	TRBV14	CASSTLQGGETQYF	TGTGCCAGCAGCACGCTGCAGGGAGGCGAGACCCAGTACTTC
few	-	TRBJ2-7	TRBV7-9	CASSPWDTYEQYF	TGTGCCAGCAGCCCCTGGGACACCTACGAGCAGTACTTC
many	TRBD1	TRBJ1-5	TRBV12-3/TRBV12-4	CASSLGTGSNQPQHF	TGTGCCAGCAGTCTCGGGACAGGGTCTAATCAGCCCCAGCATTTT
-	-	TRBJ2-2	TRBV29-1	CSVQATGLPTGELFF	TGCAGCGTTCAAGCCACGGGGCTCCCCACCGGGGAGCTGTTTTTT
-	TRBD2	TRBJ2-7	TRBV9	CASSFGTSGSYEQYF	TGTGCCAGCAGCTTCGGGACTAGCGGCTCCTACGAGCAGTACTTC
few	TRBD1	TRBJ2-4	TRBV7-2	CASSRGQENIQYF	TGTGCCAGCAGCAGGGGACAGGAAAACATTCAGTACTTC
-	TRBD1	TRBJ2-3	TRBV5-1	CASSFSGTGGTDTQYF	TGCGCCAGCAGCTTCTCTGGGACAGGTGGCACAGATACGCAGTATTTT
-	-	TRBJ2-6	TRBV3-1	CASSPGSKVSGANVLTF	TGTGCCAGCAGCCCTGGGTCGAAGGTCTCTGGGGCCAACGTCCTGACTTTC
-	-	TRBJ2-7	TRBV11-2	CASSLPGVYEQYF	TGTGCCAGCAGCTTACCAGGGGTGTACGAGCAGTACTTC
-	TRBD1	TRBJ2-7	TRBV7-4	CASSLKVWGTGRLWYF	TGTGCCAGCAGCTTAAAAGTTTGGGGGACAGGGAGATTATGGTACTTC
-	-	TRBJ2-1	TRBV19	CASSNSLGPYNEQFF	TGTGCCAGTAGTAACTCCTTAGGGCCTTACAATGAGCAGTTCTTC
few	-	TRBJ2-7	TRBV6-1	CASTEQVGGDEQYF	TGTGCCAGCACCGAACAGGTGGGAGGTGACGAGCAGTACTTC
-	TRBD1	TRBJ2-1	TRBV6-2/TRBV6-3	CASSYGTDPYNEQFF	TGTGCCAGCAGTTATGGGACAGATCCCTACAATGAGCAGTTCTTC
many	-	TRBJ1-2	TRBV4-3	CASSQDHDRNYGYTF	TGCGCCAGCAGCCAAGATCATGACAGAAACTATGGCTACACCTTC
few	TRBD1	TRBJ2-7	TRBV18	CASSPGTEIEQYF	TGTGCCAGCTCACCCGGGACAGAGATCGAGCAGTACTTC
-	-	TRBJ2-5	TRBV5-1	CASSSWTNQETQYF	TGCGCCAGCAGCTCTTGGACTAACCAAGAGACCCAGTACTTC
-	TRBD1	TRBJ2-7	TRBV13	CASSLVSRGRVYEQYF	TGTGCCAGCAGCTTAGTGTCCAGGGGGCGAGTCTACGAGCAGTACTTC
-	-	TRBJ1-5	TRBV7-2	CASSHGRERQPQHF	TGTGCCAGCAGCCACGGACGGGAGAGGCAGCCCCAGCATTTT
many	-	TRBJ2-7	TRBV28	CATGGSTWEQYF	TGTGCCACCGGAGGCTCAACCTGGGAGCAGTACTTC
-	TRBD1	TRBJ1-2	TRBV27	CASSSGQGGGNYGYTF	TGTGCCAGCAGTTCAGGCCAGGGGGGCGGAAACTATGGCTACACCTTC
few	-	TRBJ1-6	TRBV5-4	CASSVGKGSYNSPLHF	TGTGCCAGCAGCGTAGGAAAGGGGTCCTATAATTCACCCCTCCACTTT
-	-	TRBJ2-1	TRBV12-3/TRBV12-4	CASSSLPTSYNEQFF	TGTGCCAGCAGTTCCCTCCCTACTAGCTACAATGAGCAGTTCTTC
-	-	TRBJ2-6	TRBV5-6	CASSLWVRSSGANVLTF	TGTGCCAGCAGCTTGTGGGTCCGCAGCTCTGGGGCCAACGTCCTGACTTTC
-	-	TRBJ2-7	TRBV6-2/TRBV6-3	CASSYVTGPTTYEQYF	TGTGCCAGCAGTTACGTGACGGGACCAACCACCTACGAGCAGTACTTC
-	-	TRBJ2-5	TRBV2	CASSGVTQETQYF	TGTGCCAGCAGTGGGGTCACCCAAGAGACCCAGTACTTC